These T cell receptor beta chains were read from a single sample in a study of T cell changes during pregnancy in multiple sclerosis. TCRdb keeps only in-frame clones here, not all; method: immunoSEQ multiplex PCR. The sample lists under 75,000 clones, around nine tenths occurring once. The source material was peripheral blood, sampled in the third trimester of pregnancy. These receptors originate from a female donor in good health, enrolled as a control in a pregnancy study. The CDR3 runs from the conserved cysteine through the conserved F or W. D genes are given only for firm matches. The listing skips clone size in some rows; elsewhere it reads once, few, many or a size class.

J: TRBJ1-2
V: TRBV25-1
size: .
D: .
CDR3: CASSDPLGGRGSYTF
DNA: TGTGCCAGCAGTGATCCCCTTGGGGGCCGGGGTAGCTACACCTTC

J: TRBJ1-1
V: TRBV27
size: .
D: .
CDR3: CASSFGGGTEAFF
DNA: TGTGCCAGCAGTTTTGGGGGGGGCACTGAAGCTTTCTTT

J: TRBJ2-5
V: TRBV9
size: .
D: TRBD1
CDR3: CASSVGGTEETQYF
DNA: TGTGCCAGCAGCGTAGGTGGGACAGAAGAGACCCAGTACTTC

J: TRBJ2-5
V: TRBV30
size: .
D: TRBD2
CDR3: CAWSFAGGRETQYF
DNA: TGTGCCTGGAGTTTTGCGGGGGGGCGGGAGACCCAGTACTTC

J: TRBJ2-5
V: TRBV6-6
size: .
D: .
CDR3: CASSHLQGLETQYF
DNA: TGTGCCAGCAGTCATCTACAGGGCCTGGAGACCCAGTACTTC

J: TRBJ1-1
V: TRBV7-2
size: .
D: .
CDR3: CASSLRTPAEAFF
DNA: TGTGCCAGCAGTTTAAGGACACCTGCCGAGGCTTTCTTT

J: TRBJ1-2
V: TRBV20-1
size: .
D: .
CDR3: CSARGGVGYTF
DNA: TGCAGTGCTAGAGGAGGAGTGGGCTACACCTTC

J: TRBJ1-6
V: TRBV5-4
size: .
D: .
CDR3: CASSSWDIGPLHF
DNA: TGTGCCAGCAGCTCCTGGGACATCGGTCCCCTCCACTTT

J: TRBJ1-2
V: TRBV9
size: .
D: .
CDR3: CASSVAGGTLGDYGYTF
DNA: TGTGCCAGCAGCGTAGCTGGTGGCACCCTGGGAGACTATGGCTACACCTTC

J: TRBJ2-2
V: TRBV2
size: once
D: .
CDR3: CASSVPPGELFF
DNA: TGTGCCAGCAGCGTTCCCCCCGGGGAGCTGTTTTTT

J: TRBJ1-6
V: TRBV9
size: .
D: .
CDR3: CASSALGHSPLHF
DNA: TGTGCCAGCAGCGCATTGGGGCATTCACCCCTCCACTTT

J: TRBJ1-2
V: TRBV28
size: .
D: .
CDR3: CASSRRTGSYGYTF
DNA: TGTGCCAGCAGCCGTAGAACAGGGAGCTATGGCTACACCTTC

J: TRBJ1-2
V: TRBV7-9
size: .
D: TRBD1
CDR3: CASSSGPGQGIYGYTF
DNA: TGTGCCAGCAGCTCGGGACCGGGACAGGGGATCTATGGCTACACCTTC

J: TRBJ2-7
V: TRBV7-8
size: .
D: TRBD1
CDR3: CASSLGGDRDEQYF
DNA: TGTGCCAGCAGCTTAGGGGGAGACAGGGACGAGCAGTACTTC

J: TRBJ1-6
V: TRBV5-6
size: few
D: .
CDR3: CASSWYSVPGDLF
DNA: TGTGCCAGCAGCTGGTACTCGGTCCCAGGGGACCTCTTT

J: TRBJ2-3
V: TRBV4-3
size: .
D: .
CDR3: CASSQKTSGDTQYF
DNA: TGCGCCAGCAGCCAAAAAACCTCCGGAGATACGCAGTATTTT

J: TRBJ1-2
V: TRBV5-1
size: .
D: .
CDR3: CASSATANYGYTF
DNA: TGCGCCAGCAGCGCGACAGCTAACTATGGCTACACCTTC

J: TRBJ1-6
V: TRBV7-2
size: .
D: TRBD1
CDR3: CASSLQGRNNSPLHF
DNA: TGTGCCAGCAGCCTACAGGGGCGTAATAATTCACCCCTCCACTTT

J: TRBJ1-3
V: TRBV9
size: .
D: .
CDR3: CASSVHGTSSGNTIYF
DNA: TGTGCCAGCAGCGTTCACGGGACAAGCTCTGGAAACACCATATATTTT

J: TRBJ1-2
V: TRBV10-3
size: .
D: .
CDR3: CAISDSPGDGYTF
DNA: TGTGCCATCAGTGATTCCCCAGGCGACGGCTACACCTTC

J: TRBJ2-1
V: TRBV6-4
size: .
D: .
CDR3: CASSAGGLNNQEQFF
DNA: TGTGCCAGCAGTGCGGGGGGCCTAAACAACCAGGAGCAGTTCTTC

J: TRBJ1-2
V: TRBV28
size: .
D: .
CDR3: CASESPDSVYGYTF
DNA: TGTGCCAGCGAAAGCCCGGACAGCGTCTATGGCTACACCTTC

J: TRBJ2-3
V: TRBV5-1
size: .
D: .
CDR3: CASSLSPTGIEDTQYF
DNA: TGCGCCAGCAGCTTATCCCCCACGGGGATCGAGGATACGCAGTATTTT

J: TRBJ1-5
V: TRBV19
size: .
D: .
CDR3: CASSIEGGSNQPQHF
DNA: TGTGCCAGTAGTATAGAAGGGGGTAGCAATCAGCCCCAGCATTTT

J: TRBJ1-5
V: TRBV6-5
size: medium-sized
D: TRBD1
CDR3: CASSFRGTNQPQHF
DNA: TGTGCCAGCTCCTTCAGGGGGACCAATCAGCCCCAGCATTTT

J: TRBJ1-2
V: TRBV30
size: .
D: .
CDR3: CAWSGRAGATNYGYTF
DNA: TGTGCCTGGAGTGGGAGGGCGGGGGCGACTAACTATGGCTACACCTTC

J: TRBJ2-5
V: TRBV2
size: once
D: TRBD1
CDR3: CASSWDRDRGTKETQYF
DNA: TGTGCCAGCAGTTGGGATCGGGACAGGGGAACCAAAGAGACCCAGTACTTC

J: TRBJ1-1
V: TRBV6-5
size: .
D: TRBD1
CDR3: CASSDRGGRTEAFF
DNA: TGTGCCAGCAGTGACAGGGGCGGTCGCACTGAAGCTTTCTTT

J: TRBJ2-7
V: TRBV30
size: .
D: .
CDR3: CAWSVGAGEDEQYF
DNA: TGTGCCTGGAGTGTAGGAGCGGGTGAGGACGAGCAGTACTTC

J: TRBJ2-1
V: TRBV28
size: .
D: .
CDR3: CASSLGGNEQFF
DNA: TGTGCCAGCAGTTTAGGGGGGAATGAGCAGTTCTTC

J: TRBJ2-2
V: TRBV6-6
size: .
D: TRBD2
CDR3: CASRKRGDGNTGELFF
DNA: TGTGCCAGCAGGAAGCGGGGGGATGGTAACACCGGGGAGCTGTTTTTT

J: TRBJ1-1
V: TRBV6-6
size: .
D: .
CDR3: CASSYAPPDNEAFF
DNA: TGTGCCAGCAGTTACGCCCCGCCGGACAATGAAGCTTTCTTT

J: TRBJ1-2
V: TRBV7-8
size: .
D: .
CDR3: CASSPIEGIGGYTF
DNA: TGTGCCAGCAGCCCCATCGAGGGAATTGGGGGCTACACCTTC

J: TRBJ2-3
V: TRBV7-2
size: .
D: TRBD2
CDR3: CASSLAPGLAPDTQYF
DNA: TGTGCCAGCAGCTTAGCGCCAGGACTAGCTCCAGATACGCAGTATTTT

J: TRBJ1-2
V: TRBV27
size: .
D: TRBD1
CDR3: CASSWDSSNYGYTF
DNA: TGTGCCAGCAGTTGGGACAGTTCTAACTATGGCTACACCTTC

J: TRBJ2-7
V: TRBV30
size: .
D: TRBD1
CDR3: CASYSTGEFYEQYF
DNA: TGTGCCTCTTACTCGACAGGGGAGTTCTACGAGCAGTACTTC